The 4 T cell receptor beta chains presented below share a single source sample, sequenced in a study of cytomegalovirus exposure and HLA in healthy donors. The PCR employed 60 Vbeta primers together with 13 Jbeta primers. Sequencing was performed with immunoSEQ multiplex PCR; in TCRdb, only in-frame clones are kept and a portion is missing. This table holds fewer than 90,000 clones, roughly 80% found once. The specimen was PBMCs. All receptors derive from a man younger than 40 in good health and CMV-seropositive.

This sequence joins TRBV6-6 and TRBJ1-1; D is ambiguous. With 6 bases removed from V and 0 bases from J, the gap between germline ends came to 17 bases. CDR3 length: 16 residues. Germline lookup yields CDR1 MNHNY and CDR2 SVGAGI (reference sequence). CDR3 nucleotides: TGTGCCAGCAGGCAGCCCGGGGTGATGGTGAACACTGAAGCTTTCTTT. Translating gives CASRQPGVMVNTEAFF.

The rearrangement joins TRBV30 to TRBJ2-2; D ambiguous. Germline values: CDR1 GTSNPN, CDR2 SVGIG (reference sequence). Trimming removed 2 bases at V and 4 bases at J, with 8 bases between. This CDR3 contains 13 residues. CDR3 in amino acids: CAWSLSSTGELFF. DNA of the CDR3: TGTGCCTGGAGTTTGAGTAGCACCGGGGAGCTGTTTTTT.

For the CDR3, the DNA is TGTGCCAGCAGTGAACCGGGACAGGATGCCTACGAGCAGTACTTC. This encodes CASSEPGQDAYEQYF. V and J are TRBV6-1 and TRBJ2-7, with 8 positions matching TRBD1. Trimming took 2 bases from V and 2 from J; bases not matched to a gene: 5. Germline loops: CDR1 MNHNS, CDR2 SASEGT. This CDR3 is built from 15 residues.

This clone was seen a single time. The V gene is TRBV7-3, the J gene TRBJ2-2, with TRBD1 matching over 7 bases. CDR1 and CDR2 (germline): SGHTA, FQGTGA. The CDR3 totals 16 residues. The V and J ends lost 3 bases and 4 bases, in that order; junction bases with no gene match: 8. The CDR3 DNA sequence: TGTGCCAGCAGCTTGGCCCAACAGGGGAGCACCGGGGAGCTGTTTTTT. This gives the protein CASSLAQQGSTGELFF. The whole variable domain, remainder taken from reference TRBV7-3 and TRBJ2-2, is GAGVSQTPSNKVTEKGKYVELRCDPISGHTALYWYRQSLGQGPEFLIYFQGTGAADDSGLPNDRFFAVRPEGSVSTLKIQRTERGDSAVYLCASSLAQQGSTGELFFGEGSRLTVL.